This T cell receptor (beta chain) was recorded in a study of T cell responses to AZD1222 COVID-19 vaccine. Study-level findings and limits: Only five to seven individuals given AZD1222 were seropositive at baseline. Compared with day 0, the breadth and depth of the Spike-specific TCR repertoire rose significantly after two doses of AZD1222.

Sequenced by immunoSEQ multiplex PCR; TCRdb stores in-frame clones only, minus some. The sample has about 130,000 clones; 70% to 90% are singletons. This CDR3 is built from 14 residues. With V trimmed by 4 bases and J by 4 bases, 2 bases remained unmatched. Germline assignment: CDR1 MRHNA and CDR2 SNTAGT. Concerning this clone: Its cognate antigen is unknown.

The sequence derives from an adult in good health. The V call is TRBV6-4, the J call TRBJ1-2, with TRBD1 matching 11 bases. Specimen: peripheral blood, collected on day 0 of AZD1222 vaccination. In DNA form, the CDR3 reads TGTGCCAGCAGTGCCGGGACAGGGGGCTATGGCTACACCTTC. Translation gives CASSAGTGGYGYTF.